This T cell receptor (beta chain) comes out of a study of CD8 T cells in ankylosing spondylitis listed by TCRdb under 2017. A note on the overall study: The study set out to find disease-linked TCR variants by profiling T cell receptor beta repertoires in ankylosing spondylitis patients and healthy donors. The full study cohort was made up of about two dozen ankylosing spondylitis patients and more than 90 healthy donors. Samples of peripheral blood were taken, and for ankylosing spondylitis patients, synovial fluid was collected as well. Study-wide findings and limitations: The disease-linked clones were reported as significantly enriched in matched synovial fluid samples from ankylosing spondylitis patients. A TCR beta motif of 8 or 9 highly homologous amino acid variants appeared characteristic of blood from ankylosing spondylitis patients. A CD8+ phenotype was shown by the disease-linked clones, which were found at relatively low frequencies in peripheral blood. Some TCR beta motif variants had previously been reported in synovial fluid and blood of reactive arthritis patients, which suggested common disease-initiation mechanisms.

This clonotype came up many times. The target of this receptor is not known. It has no much larger one-base neighbor in the sample; base qualities were not kept. The sequencer listed for this sample is Illumina HiSeq 2500. Quantitative 5'-RACE with molecular barcodes was the method used to prepare the TCR beta libraries. Per the authors' processing: Disease-linked TCR variants were identified with a new computational method built on a probabilistic model of VDJ rearrangement. TCRdb applied fastp at Q25 and MiXCR to the public reads, then kept only in-frame beta chains. Merged by CDR3 protein, the rows form single entries marked with the most common genes and DNA. TCRdb's processing, not the authors' own work, is the source of the V and J calls. The sample table records 150,000 to 200,000 distinct CDR3 sequences; approximately 18% of these occur just once. The ten most abundant clones make up 4.3% of the sample.

Measured from the cysteine to the phenylalanine, the CDR3 is 18 residues long. Just CDR3 DNA is preserved here, 54 bases in frame from base 1. Per the germline V gene, LGHNA is the CDR1 and YNFKEQ is the CDR2. V was cut back by 0 bases and J by 0 bases, leaving a gap of 15 bases between them. Sequencing was carried out using blood, either unsorted or a sorted T cell fraction (not recorded which). This sequence uses TRBV4-2 and TRBJ2-1, and TRBD2 may be the D gene, going by 5 matching bases. This sequence originates from a male donor aged 10-29 years with ankylosing spondylitis or in good health (not recorded which). Donor details come from another sample of the same person, matched by shared clones. For the CDR3, the sequence is CASSQDRNGNPSYNEQFF. The sequence in DNA is TGTGCCAGCAGCCAAGACCGAAACGGGAACCCCTCCTACAATGAGCAGTTCTTC.